Below, one T cell receptor beta chain is given with its context. The antigen is not known. These data come from a study of neoadjuvant anti-PD-1 for oral cavity cancer. Study-wide background: Nivolumab at 3 mg/kg was mostly given biweekly, three to four doses, pre-surgery. Study outcomes and limitations: Each response group had just a few patients in TCR analyses. PBMC Gini-index clonality exceeded responders' in non-responders post-nivolumab. Higher pretreatment blood Treg/Th17 ratios correlated with higher pretreatment blood and lower post-treatment tumor TCRbeta clonality.

Germline values: CDR1 SGHTA, CDR2 FQGNSA. V lost 1 base to trimming and J lost 0 bases, with 7 bases between them. CDR3 length: 15 amino acids. The table came from immunoSEQ multiplex PCR; TCRdb's copy has only in-frame clones and leaves some out. The sample includes around 81,000 clones, more than 80% seen only once; the top ten take 2.5% to 3.5%. The source was PBMCs, collected before nivolumab (anti-PD-1) treatment. V is TRBV7-2 and J is TRBJ2-1, with D perhaps TRBD1 (6 bases). This clonotype was obtained from a person aged 35-79 years with oral cavity squamous cell carcinoma. The CDR3 region is CASSLVGASYNEQFF. CDR3 nucleotides: TGTGCCAGCAGCTTAGTGGGGGCCTCCTACAATGAGCAGTTCTTC. Filled out from reference TRBV7-2 and TRBJ2-1, the complete variable domain reads GAGVSQSPSNKVTEKGKDVELRCDPISGHTALYWYRQSLGQGLEFLIYFQGNSAPDKSGLPSDRFSAERTGGSVSTLTIQRTQQEDSAVYLCASSLVGASYNEQFFGPGTRLTVL.